A single sample gave rise to the 16 T cell receptor beta chains below, sequenced in a study of cytomegalovirus exposure and HLA in healthy donors. PCR used 60 Vbeta primers and 13 Jbeta primers. Profiled with immunoSEQ multiplex PCR; TCRdb holds only in-frame clones, not every one. The data contain over 200,000 clones, around 79% of them singletons. The sample taken for sequencing was PBMCs. Every receptor here comes from a male donor in good health and CMV-seronegative.

This chain uses TRBV7-2 with TRBJ2-5, with D perhaps TRBD2 (6 bases). Trimming pared 5 bases from V and 4 bases from J, leaving 11 bases between. This CDR3 comprises 13 residues. Germline CDR1 and CDR2: SGHTA and FQGNSA. The CDR3 is CASSRGTRETQYF. As DNA, the CDR3 is TGTGCCAGCAGCCGGGGGACGCGAGAGACCCAGTACTTC. The whole variable domain, remainder taken from reference TRBV7-2 and TRBJ2-5, is GAGVSQSPSNKVTEKGKDVELRCDPISGHTALYWYRQSLGQGLEFLIYFQGNSAPDKSGLPSDRFSAERTGGSVSTLTIQRTQQEDSAVYLCASSRGTRETQYFGPGTRLLVL.

This chain links TRBV27 with TRBJ2-3, with TRBD1 matching 11 bases. Germline-derived CDR1 and CDR2 are MNHEY and SMNVEV (reference sequence). CDR3 length: 15 amino acids. Losses at the gene ends were 10 bases for V and 7 bases for J; bases not matched to a gene: 13. The CDR3 loop reads CATRTGGGILYTQYF. Here the CDR3 DNA reads TGTGCCACTAGGACAGGGGGCGGGATTTTATATACGCAGTATTTT.

The rearrangement joins TRBV9 to TRBJ1-6; no clear D. Germline CDR1 and CDR2: SGDLS and YYNGEE. CDR3 length: 14 amino acids. Trimming removed 0 bases at V and 8 bases at J, with 9 bases between. In DNA form, the CDR3 reads TGTGCCAGCAGCGTAGGCGACTGGGATTCACCCCTCCACTTT. Amino acid sequence: CASSVGDWDSPLHF. Filled out from reference TRBV9 and TRBJ1-6, the complete variable domain reads DSGVTQTPKHLITATGQRVTLRCSPRSGDLSVYWYQQSLDQGLQFLIQYYNGEERAKGNILERFSAQQFPDLHSELNLSSLELGDSALYFCASSVGDWDSPLHFGNGTRLTVT.

As for this clone: This sample also contains other DNA sequences that code for the same CDR3. The chain carries TRBV9 and TRBJ2-7, with 10 bases lining up with TRBD1. The trim removed 0 bases at V and 3 bases at J, leaving 3 bases unmatched. The CDR3 contains 15 residues. Germline V CDR1 and CDR2: SGDLS, YYNGEE. CDR3 nucleotide sequence: TGTGCCAGCAGCGTAGCTGGGACAGGGGACTACGAGCAGTACTTC. The encoded protein is CASSVAGTGDYEQYF.

In nucleotides, the CDR3 is TGCGCCAGCAGCTTGGGGGCAGGGGGGAGTGCTGGGGCTTTCTTT. Translated: CASSLGAGGSAGAFF. This rearrangement joins TRBV5-1 to TRBJ1-1; 7 bases match TRBD1. This CDR3 has 15 amino acids. Germline CDR1 SGHRS, CDR2 YFSETQ. J was trimmed by 11 bases and V by 0 bases; bases with no gene match: 13.

A few counts support this clone. This rearrangement joins TRBV28 to TRBJ2-1, with 12 bases that match TRBD2. The CDR3 loop spans 15 amino acids. The V segment lost 6 bases and the J segment 8 bases; nucleotides outside the gene matches: 8. Germline CDR1 MDHEN, CDR2 SYDVKM. The CDR3: CASRPTSGSAHEQFF. The DNA for the CDR3 is TGTGCCAGCAGGCCGACTAGCGGGAGCGCCCATGAGCAGTTCTTC.

In regard to this clone: Other DNA sequences in this specimen translate into the identical CDR3. The CDR3 coding sequence is TGTGCCAGCAGTCTCGGACAGGGGGCTTACGAGCAGTACTTC. Translating gives CASSLGQGAYEQYF. This chain joins TRBV27 and TRBJ2-7; the match to TRBD1 covers 11 bases. CDR3 length: 14 residues. V lost 5 bases and J lost 4; bases outside the gene matches: 4. Germline CDR1 reads MNHEY; CDR2 reads SMNVEV (reference sequence).

This clone was picked up a small number of times. This sequence joins TRBV6-1 and TRBJ2-7, with D possibly TRBD2 on 6 matching bases. This CDR3 is built from 14 residues. Germline V gene data show CDR1 as MNHNS and CDR2 as SASEGT. V was trimmed by 0 bases and J by 7 bases, leaving 13 bases between them. The CDR3 DNA reads as TGTGCCAGCAGTGAAGCGCGGGGACCGGGGGAGCAGTACTTC. The encoded protein is CASSEARGPGEQYF.

The gene calls are TRBV18 and TRBJ1-2, with TRBD1 matching 8 bases. CDR3 length equals 13 residues. Germline V gene sequence: CDR1 KGHSH, CDR2 LQKENI. J lost 7 bases, V lost 1 base, and 2 bases had no gene match. The CDR3 is CASSPRTGPGYTF. The CDR3, as DNA: TGTGCCAGCTCACCACGGACAGGGCCTGGCTACACCTTC.

This clone has a handful of counts. The chain employs TRBV7-9 and TRBJ2-1; the match to TRBD1 covers 7 bases. The CDR3 extends over 12 amino acids. Germline loops: CDR1 SEHNR, CDR2 FQNEAQ (reference sequence). V trimming: 5 bases; J trimming: 8 bases; junction bases outside the gene matches: 3. The CDR3 DNA follows: TGTGCCAGCAGCATTGACAGGGATGAGCAGTTCTTC. As protein: CASSIDRDEQFF.

The chain employs TRBV9 and TRBJ2-1; TRBD2 matches 7 bases. The germline V gene encodes CDR1 SGDLS and CDR2 YYNGEE. This CDR3 region has 15 residues. V was pared by 0 bases and J by 4 bases, with 4 bases of the junction left unmatched. In nucleotides, the CDR3 is TGTGCCAGCAGCGTAGGCGGAGCGGGATACAATGAGCAGTTCTTC. It yields the protein CASSVGGAGYNEQFF.

DNA of the CDR3: TGTGCCAGCAGTGGAGGGGAGCAGTACTTC. Its protein product is CASSGGEQYF. The chain links TRBV2 to TRBJ2-7; a weak D match, TRBD2 (5 bases). Germline CDR1 SNHLY, CDR2 FYNNEI. This CDR3 comprises 10 residues. V was pared by 4 bases and J by 7 bases, with 5 bases between.

This clone has only a few counts. This rearrangement joins TRBV11-1 to TRBJ1-4; 7 nucleotides agree with TRBD1. After removal of 5 bases from V and 0 bases from J, the junction contained 6 bases not matched to a gene. In germline, CDR1 is SGHAT, CDR2 FQDESV (reference sequence). This CDR3 contains 16 residues. The CDR3 DNA reads TGTGCCAGCAGCCAGGGACAGATTGCAACTAATGAAAAACTGTTTTTT. Translation: CASSQGQIATNEKLFF.

This clone turned up a few times. The chain carries TRBV11-3 and TRBJ2-7; 8 bases map to TRBD1. J was trimmed by 7 bases and V by 2 bases; bases with no gene match: 4. CDR3 length: 13 residues. Germline CDR1 and CDR2: SGHNT and YENEEA. CDR3 in DNA: TGTGCCAGCAGCTTAACCAGGGGGCAAGAGCAGTACTTC. Protein product: CASSLTRGQEQYF.

This clone has a handful of counts. The chain employs TRBV6-5 and TRBJ1-6; TRBD1 agrees at 9 bases. Germline V gene lookup returns CDR1 MNHEY and CDR2 SVGAGI. The CDR3 runs 16 residues. Unmatched junction bases numbered 8, after V lost 2 bases and J lost 9 bases. This CDR3 is CASSYDLGQGGSPLHF. CDR3 DNA sequence: TGTGCCAGCAGTTACGACTTGGGACAGGGTGGTTCACCCCTCCACTTT.

The chain employs TRBV4-3 and TRBJ2-7, with unresolved D. In germline, CDR1 is LGHNA, CDR2 YSLEER. CDR3 size: 14 residues. V lost 0 bases and J 2 bases, leaving 8 bases between the germline ends. The CDR3 is CASSQDARTYEQYF. In DNA form, the CDR3 reads TGCGCCAGCAGCCAAGATGCCAGAACCTACGAGCAGTACTTC.